This T cell receptor beta chain comes out of a study of CD8 T cells in ankylosing spondylitis. The CDR3 has 13 residues. Germline CDR1 is SGHRS and CDR2 is YFSETQ. V lost 2 bases, J lost 5 bases, and 10 bases lay in between. TCRdb ran MiXCR on the 5' RACE reads and lists one entry per CDR3 protein. Of about 260,000 distinct CDR3 sequences in the sample, roughly 20% are singletons; the top ten hold roughly 8%. J is TRBJ2-5 and V is TRBV5-1; TRBD2 might be the D (5 bases). Sequenced material: blood, either unsorted or a sorted T cell fraction (not recorded which). This clonotype originated in a male donor with ankylosing spondylitis or in good health (not recorded which). The CDR3 region is CASSFGGIETQYF. The DNA of the CDR3 is TGCGCCAGCAGCTTTGGAGGAATTGAGACCCAGTACTTC.